The clone carrying this T cell receptor beta chain was observed a handful of times. The sample holds other DNA sequences that translate to the same CDR3. The sample comes from a study of blood T cell repertoires in COVID-19. Turning to the study itself: Spain, Italy and the United States supplied samples that represented acute and convalescent COVID-19. Sample material is recorded as cDNA or gDNA derived from T cells, B-cell-depleted T cells, or PBMCs.

The germline V gene encodes CDR1 SGDLS and CDR2 YYNGEE. This CDR3 contains 14 residues. V was clipped by 1 base and J by 3 bases, with 7 bases between them. Authors' methods: Estimation of nucleated cell counts relied on the amplification of reference gene primers. The assay was immunoSEQ multiplex PCR, and TCRdb's table has in-frame clones only and misses some. D and trimming were read from the DNA, whereas the V and J calls and clone size are those reported in that table. The sample holds some 120,000 clones, over 80% seen once. The clonotype comes from a woman aged 70-85 years with acute or convalescent COVID-19. The chain couples TRBV9 to TRBJ1-4; no reliable D call. Sequencing used peripheral blood. The DNA for the CDR3 is TGTGCCAGCAGCGTAAAAGGAGCTAATGAAAAACTGTTTTTT. Its protein product is CASSVKGANEKLFF.